The clone carrying this T cell receptor beta chain was found many times. No antigen is known for it. The TCR beta libraries were generated through quantitative 5'-RACE incorporating molecular barcodes. TCRdb called the 5' RACE reads again in MiXCR, with one record for every CDR3 protein. The table includes 450,000 to 550,000 distinct CDR3 sequences, over 4% detected once. The record originates from a study of CD8 T cells in ankylosing spondylitis. Study-level results: Typical of ankylosing spondylitis blood, it appeared, was a TCR beta motif of several highly homologous variants.

CDR3 length equals 15 residues. V shed 2 bases, J shed 8 bases, and the junction held 2 bases outside the gene matches. Germline values: CDR1 MDHEN, CDR2 SYDVKM. This TCR derives from a male donor with ankylosing spondylitis. This sequence joins TRBV28 and TRBJ1-6; 11 nucleotides align to TRBD1. What was sequenced was blood, either unsorted or a sorted T cell fraction (not recorded which). The CDR3 bases are TGTGCCAGCAGTTTAATGGGACAGGGGGATTCACCCCTCCACTTT. It yields the protein CASSLMGQGDSPLHF.